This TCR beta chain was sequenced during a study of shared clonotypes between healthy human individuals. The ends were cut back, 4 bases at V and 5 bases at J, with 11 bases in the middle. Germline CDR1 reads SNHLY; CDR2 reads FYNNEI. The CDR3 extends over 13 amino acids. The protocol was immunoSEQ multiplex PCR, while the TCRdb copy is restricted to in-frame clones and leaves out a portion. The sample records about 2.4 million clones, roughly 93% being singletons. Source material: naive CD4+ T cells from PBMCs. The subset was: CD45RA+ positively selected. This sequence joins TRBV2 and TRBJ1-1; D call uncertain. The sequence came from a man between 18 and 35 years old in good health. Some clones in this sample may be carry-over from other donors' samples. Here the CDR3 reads CASSGVLGTEAFF. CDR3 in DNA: TGTGCCAGCAGTGGGGTTTTGGGGACTGAAGCTTTCTTT.